The next 27 T cell receptor beta chains were all read from a single sample in a study of siplizumab effects on memory and regulatory T cells. Some clones are missing from TCRdb's copy, which holds only in-frame ones; the method was immunoSEQ multiplex PCR. The table records some 62,000 clones, 65% to 80% of them present only once. The sequenced sample consisted of memory CD4+ T cells sorted from blood. These receptors all come from a human donor in good health.

This clone was counted only a few times. This rearrangement joins TRBV5-6 to TRBJ1-5, with D possibly matching TRBD1 (5 bases). The germline V gene has CDR1 SGHDT and CDR2 YYEEEE. Trimming left V 2 bases short and J 6 bases short, with 15 bases between. CDR3 length: 15 residues. CDR3 loop: CASSFGAQAAQPQHF. Here the CDR3 DNA reads TGTGCCAGCAGCTTTGGGGCCCAAGCGGCTCAGCCCCAGCATTTT.

V gene TRBV5-4 combines with J gene TRBJ1-6; D might be TRBD1 (5 bases). CDR3 length: 15 amino acids. CDR1 is SGHNT, CDR2 YYREEE, per germline (reference sequence). Trimming removed 0 bases from V and 7 bases from J, with 11 bases in between. The CDR3 loop reads CASSLALGENSPLHF. The CDR3 region has the DNA TGTGCCAGCAGCTTGGCATTGGGGGAGAATTCACCCCTCCACTTT.

This chain joins TRBV6-6 and TRBJ2-1; TRBD1 matches 12 bases. J lost 9 bases, V lost 9 bases, and 9 bases had no gene match. This CDR3 region has 14 residues. Germline V gives CDR1 MNHNY, CDR2 SVGAGI (reference sequence). CDR3 nucleotide sequence: TGTGCCAGTTCGGGGACAGGGGGCATGGCTGAGCAGTTCTTC. Amino acid sequence: CASSGTGGMAEQFF.

This chain uses TRBV9 with TRBJ2-5; 10 nucleotides agree with TRBD2. CDR1 is SGDLS, CDR2 YYNGEE, per germline. The CDR3 contains 16 residues. After removal of 4 bases from V and 2 bases from J, the junction contained 8 bases not matched to a gene. The CDR3 loop is CASSRLTSGVQETQYF. The CDR3 DNA reads as TGTGCCAGCAGCCGTCTTACTAGCGGGGTTCAAGAGACCCAGTACTTC.

The chain couples TRBV7-9 to TRBJ1-1; perhaps TRBD1 as D (6 bases). This CDR3 has 14 residues. V shed 3 bases and J shed 8 bases, with 16 bases lying between them. From germline, CDR1 is SEHNR and CDR2 FQNEAQ (reference sequence). The CDR3 region has the DNA TGTGCCAGCAGCTTGGGGGCCGGGACAATAGAAGCTTTCTTT. Its translation: CASSLGAGTIEAFF.

The chain has TRBV29-1 and TRBJ1-5; D unresolved. The germline CDR1 and CDR2 sequences are SQVTM and ANQGSEA. Between the trimmed V and J ends, which lost 4 bases and 7 bases, there was a span of 14 bases. This CDR3 contains 13 residues. The CDR3 is CSVGPGARQPQHF. The CDR3 DNA sequence: TGCAGCGTTGGTCCAGGTGCGAGGCAGCCCCAGCATTTT.

The chain uses TRBV28 and TRBJ1-2, with 10 bases aligning to TRBD1. The CDR3 sequence is 15 residues long. Germline-derived CDR1 and CDR2 are MDHEN and SYDVKM. The trim removed 1 base at V and 7 bases at J, leaving 6 bases unmatched. The chain's CDR3 is CASSLSGQGKGGYTF. Written as DNA, the CDR3 is TGTGCCAGCAGTTTATCGGGACAGGGGAAGGGTGGCTACACCTTC.

The chain links TRBV19 to TRBJ1-5; 9 bases are a match to TRBD1. The CDR3 length is 16 residues. Germline lookup yields CDR1 LNHDA and CDR2 SQIVND (reference sequence). With V trimmed by 4 bases and J by 4 bases, 8 bases remained unmatched. CDR3 nucleotide sequence: TGTGCCAGTAGTAGGGGGGGACAGGGTGGAAATCAGCCCCAGCATTTT. It specifies CASSRGGQGGNQPQHF.

Details on this clone: Other nucleotide sequences in the sample specify the same CDR3. The V call is TRBV29-1, the J call TRBJ1-2; 7 bases line up with TRBD1. The germline CDR1 and CDR2 sequences are SQVTM and ANQGSEA. CDR3 length: 14 residues. The V and J ends lost 1 base and 2 bases, in that order; junction bases with no gene match: 4. The CDR3 here is CSVEGRGRNYGYTF. The CDR3 DNA reads TGCAGCGTTGAAGGAAGGGGGCGGAACTATGGCTACACCTTC.

This clone was picked up one time. The rearrangement links TRBV2 to TRBJ2-2, with 8 bases aligning to TRBD1. J lost 0 bases, V lost 6 bases, and 3 bases had no gene match. This CDR3 is 15 amino acids long. Germline assignment: CDR1 SNHLY and CDR2 FYNNEI. The CDR3 reads CASRGTGSNTGELFF. In nucleotides, the CDR3 is TGTGCCAGCAGGGGGACAGGCTCGAACACCGGGGAGCTGTTTTTT.

The chain carries TRBV7-9 and TRBJ2-3, with 11 bases matching TRBD2. V shed 5 bases and J 4 bases; nucleotides not matched to a gene: 8. Germline values: CDR1 SEHNR, CDR2 FQNEAQ (reference sequence). The CDR3 spans 16 residues. The CDR3 sequence is CASSPGLAGGPDTQYF. The CDR3 DNA is TGTGCCAGCAGCCCCGGACTAGCGGGTGGCCCAGATACGCAGTATTTT.

The genes are TRBV28 and TRBJ2-1; 8 nucleotides agree with TRBD1. The germline gives CDR1 MDHEN, CDR2 SYDVKM. V dropped 4 bases and J dropped 2; count of bases not matched to a gene: 10. The CDR3 is made up of 17 amino acids. The CDR3 loop reads CASSSGTGRGPYNEQFF. In DNA form, the CDR3 reads TGTGCCAGCAGTTCCGGGACAGGAAGGGGGCCCTACAATGAGCAGTTCTTC.

V is TRBV5-5 and J is TRBJ2-4; the D is unclear. Germline lookup yields CDR1 SGHKS and CDR2 YYEKEE (reference sequence). Deletions cut 0 bases from V and 6 bases from J, with 10 bases between. This CDR3 spans 14 amino acids. The CDR3 DNA follows: TGTGCCAGCAGCTTGGGACACTCCGTAAACATTCAGTACTTC. It specifies CASSLGHSVNIQYF.

CDR3 region: CASSSRGADTQYF. The CDR3 DNA reads as TGTGCCAGCAGTTCAAGGGGGGCAGATACGCAGTATTTT. V and J are TRBV5-6 and TRBJ2-3; D may be TRBD1 or TRBD2 (6 bases each). CDR3 length: 13 residues. The V end lost 5 bases, the J end lost 4 bases, and 11 bases lay between the germline ends. CDR1 and CDR2 (germline): SGHDT, YYEEEE.

This chain uses TRBV18 with TRBJ2-3; TRBD2 might be the D (5 bases). Germline CDR1 reads KGHSH; CDR2 reads LQKENI. V lost 6 bases to trimming and J lost 5 bases, with 9 bases between them. The CDR3 contains 12 residues. The CDR3: CASSILVDTQYF. The CDR3 DNA is TGTGCCAGCTCGATACTAGTAGATACGCAGTATTTT.

This chain joins TRBV7-8 and TRBJ2-7; 7 bases line up with TRBD2. The V and J ends lost 1 base and 1 base, in that order; junction bases with no gene match: 7. The CDR3 runs 16 residues. The V gene's germline CDR1 is SGHVS and CDR2 FQNEAQ. CDR3 nucleotide sequence: TGTGCCAGCAGCTTAGGGGGCACGGGGGGATCCTACGAGCAGTACTTC. Translated: CASSLGGTGGSYEQYF.

The rearrangement links TRBV4-3 to TRBJ1-2; TRBD1 is a possible D gene (5 bases). The germline V gene has CDR1 LGHNA and CDR2 YSLEER. This CDR3 comprises 14 residues. Trimming took off 0 bases at V and 8 bases at J, with 13 bases between the two ends. The CDR3 reads CASSQEVGVGGYTF. CDR3 in DNA: TGCGCCAGCAGCCAAGAGGTGGGGGTCGGGGGCTACACCTTC.

The V gene is TRBV30, the J gene TRBJ1-2; 9 bases line up with TRBD1. The CDR3 consists of 13 residues. From germline, CDR1 is GTSNPN and CDR2 SVGIG (reference sequence). Unmatched junction bases numbered 3, after V lost 3 bases and J lost 4 bases. The CDR3 DNA reads TGTGCCTGGAGACAGGGGGCAGGCTATGGCTACACCTTC. Encoded protein: CAWRQGAGYGYTF.

This sequence joins TRBV7-2 and TRBJ1-1; unclear D gene. There are 13 residues in the CDR3. Trimming removed 10 bases at V and 1 base at J, with 13 bases between. The V gene's germline CDR1 is SGHTA and CDR2 FQGNSA. This CDR3 reads CATRSPPNTEAFF. The CDR3 nucleotides read TGTGCCACGAGATCACCGCCGAACACTGAAGCTTTCTTT.

The rearrangement joins TRBV9 to TRBJ2-1; 9 bases fit TRBD2. Germline CDR1 reads SGDLS; CDR2 reads YYNGEE. After removal of 3 bases from V and 4 bases from J, the junction contained 5 bases not matched to a gene. The CDR3 runs 15 residues. Here the CDR3 reads CASSATSGDYNEQFF. The CDR3 DNA is TGTGCCAGCAGCGCGACTAGCGGAGATTACAATGAGCAGTTCTTC.

This chain uses TRBV9 with TRBJ1-5; D gene uncertain. V was pared by 6 bases and J by 7 bases, with 14 bases between. Germline assignment: CDR1 SGDLS and CDR2 YYNGEE. The CDR3 covers 13 residues. The CDR3 bases are TGTGCCAGCAACTTCGGGGATGGGCAGCCCCAGCATTTT. Encoded protein: CASNFGDGQPQHF. Full variable domain (remainder filled in from reference TRBV9 and TRBJ1-5): DSGVTQTPKHLITATGQRVTLRCSPRSGDLSVYWYQQSLDQGLQFLIQYYNGEERAKGNILERFSAQQFPDLHSELNLSSLELGDSALYFCASNFGDGQPQHFGDGTRLSIL.

The genes are TRBV5-4 and TRBJ2-3; 7 bases line up with TRBD1. The CDR3 is 16 residues long. Germline V gives CDR1 SGHNT, CDR2 YYREEE (reference sequence). Trimming cost V 1 base and J 10 bases; bases outside gene matches: 15. The CDR3 DNA sequence: TGTGCCAGCAGCTTGCCGGGACAGCTGACGACGTCGGCGCAGTATTTT. Amino acids: CASSLPGQLTTSAQYF.

V usage is TRBV28 and J usage is TRBJ1-4, with a weak D call TRBD1 (5 bases). This CDR3 has 14 amino acids. Germline V gene lookup returns CDR1 MDHEN and CDR2 SYDVKM. V lost 6 bases and J lost 5, with 13 bases in between. DNA for the CDR3: TGTGCCAGCAGCTCCGGGACGGAGAATGAAAAACTGTTTTTT. Amino acids: CASSSGTENEKLFF. The full variable domain, completed using reference TRBV28 and TRBJ1-4, is DVKVTQSSRYLVKRTGEKVFLECVQDMDHENMFWYRQDPGLGLRLIYFSYDVKMKEKGDIPEGYSVSREKKERFSLILESASTNQTSMYLCASSSGTENEKLFFGSGTQLSVL.

The V gene is TRBV21-1, the J gene TRBJ2-2; the table's D call, TRBD1, has no DNA check behind it. TRBV21-1 is shown as a pseudogene. The CDR3 covers 16 residues. DNA of the CDR3: TGTGCCAGCAGCGTACGGACAAGCGCGAACACCGGGGAGCTGTTTTTT. This codes for CASSVRTSANTGELFF.

The chain uses TRBV6-5 and TRBJ1-5, with TRBD1 identical over 7 bases. The CDR3 is made up of 14 amino acids. Per germline, CDR1 MNHEY and CDR2 SVGAGI. V dropped 6 bases and J dropped 5; count of bases not matched to a gene: 7. The CDR3 nucleotides read TGTGCCAGCAGGGGGGACAGTTGTTATCAGCCCCAGCATTTT. It yields the protein CASRGDSCYQPQHF.

In its sample, this clone was seen once. The rearrangement links TRBV10-2 to TRBJ2-2; 12 nucleotides line up with TRBD2. CDR3 length: 14 residues. With 6 bases clipped from V and 6 bases from J, the junction kept 2 bases outside the gene matches. From germline, CDR1 is WSHSY and CDR2 SAAADI. CDR3 coding DNA: TGCGCCAGCAGGGCTAGCGGGGGGGCCGGGGAGCTGTTTTTT. Translated: CASRASGGAGELFF.

This clone showed up just once. V gene TRBV10-3 combines with J gene TRBJ2-7; D is perhaps TRBD1 (6 bases). This CDR3 region has 15 residues. Germline CDR1 ENHRY, CDR2 SYGVKD. V lost 7 bases and J lost 3, with 19 bases in between. The CDR3 nucleotides are TGTGCCATCAAAAGGTCAGGGGAGACCGACTACGAGCAGTACTTC. Its translation: CAIKRSGETDYEQYF.